One sample yielded the 15 T cell receptor beta chains listed below, sequenced in a study of blood T cells in healthy people across ages. The authors ran a second PCR of roughly 6 to 12 cycles using a sample-barcoded 5' primer and a J-beta primer mix. TCRdb ran MiXCR on the 5' RACE reads and lists one entry per CDR3 protein. The sample lists hundreds of thousands of distinct CDR3 sequences, 45% to 55% seen once, with 20% to 25% in the top ten. The specimen sequenced was blood. These receptors all stem from a man at least 80 years old in good health.

Many counts were recorded for this clonotype. The chain is built from TRBV6-6 and TRBJ1-6, with 9 nucleotides matching TRBD1. With V trimmed by 3 bases and J by 4 bases, 7 bases remained unmatched. The CDR3 consists of 17 residues. Germline CDR1 is MNHNY and CDR2 is SVGAGI (reference sequence). In DNA, the CDR3 is TGTGCCAGCAGTTATTTCCCGGGACAGGGATATAATTCACCCCTCCACTTT. It specifies CASSYFPGQGYNSPLHF.

This chain uses TRBV25-1 with TRBJ2-3, with D tentatively TRBD2 (5 bases). The CDR3 runs 14 residues. V was cut by 6 bases and J by 0 bases, with 10 bases left in between. Looked up from germline, CDR1 is MGHDK and CDR2 is SYGVNS. The CDR3 DNA follows: TGTGCCAGCAGGCGGGTCCCAAGCACAGATACGCAGTATTTT. Translation: CASRRVPSTDTQYF.

The V and J genes are TRBV20-1 and TRBJ2-3, with no clear D. The CDR3 is 14 residues long. The V gene's germline CDR1 is DFQATT and CDR2 SNEGSKA (reference sequence). The V end lost 0 bases, the J end lost 4 bases, and 11 bases lay between the germline ends. CDR3 sequence reads: CSARDAAGADTQYF. The CDR3 nucleotides are TGCAGTGCTAGAGATGCAGCCGGCGCAGATACGCAGTATTTT.

This sequence joins TRBV7-2 and TRBJ1-5; D remains ambiguous. CDR3 length: 15 residues. V was shortened by 1 base and J by 0 bases, with 7 bases between the two germline ends. Germline CDR1 SGHTA, CDR2 FQGNSA. CDR3 DNA: TGTGCCAGCAGCTTAGATGGGTATAGCAATCAGCCCCAGCATTTT. Its protein product is CASSLDGYSNQPQHF.

This clonotype turned up a few times. Its ends do not fully match the called genes, so a read error is possible. The chain carries TRBV12-5 and TRBJ1-6; 8 nucleotides match TRBD1. The CDR3 extends over 19 amino acids. Per the germline V gene, CDR1 is LGHNT and CDR2 is FRNRAP. The CDR3 DNA follows: TGTGCTAGTGGTTTGGGCTTCGGCTTGGGACAGGACTATAATTCGCCCCTCCACTTT. This codes for CASGLGFGLGQDYNSPLHF.

The rearrangement uses TRBV20-1 and TRBJ2-1; TRBD2 agrees at 9 bases. This CDR3 is 16 amino acids long. After removal of 0 bases from V and 5 bases from J, the junction contained 8 bases not matched to a gene. Germline loops: CDR1 DFQATT, CDR2 SNEGSKA (reference sequence). The chain's CDR3 is CSARDLGSSGDNEQFF. Written as DNA, the CDR3 is TGCAGTGCTAGAGATCTTGGGTCTAGCGGGGACAATGAGCAGTTCTTC.

In this sample, this clonotype turned up many times. The CDR3 is CASSLTNEKLFF. The CDR3 DNA is TGTGCCAGCAGCTTAACTAATGAAAAACTGTTTTTT. The V gene is TRBV7-9, the J gene TRBJ1-4; D is unclear. The CDR3 covers 12 residues. The germline gives CDR1 SEHNR, CDR2 FQNEAQ (reference sequence). Trimming pared 2 bases from V and 2 bases from J, leaving 0 bases between.

In DNA form, the CDR3 reads TGTGCCAGCAGCCCCTCAGCAGGTCTCGATGAGCAGTTCTTC. Amino acids: CASSPSAGLDEQFF. J is TRBJ2-1 and V is TRBV7-3; D remains ambiguous. The CDR3 is 14 amino acids. Germline V gene sequence: CDR1 SGHTA, CDR2 FQGTGA. Trimming shortened V by 5 bases and J by 8 bases, and 16 bases separated the two germline ends.

This clonotype occurred once. CDR3 protein: CASSVGAGGSTDTQYF. The CDR3 coding sequence is TGTGCCAGCAGCGTCGGAGCGGGAGGGAGTACAGATACGCAGTATTTT. This chain uses TRBV9 with TRBJ2-3; 10 nucleotides agree with TRBD2. Germline-derived CDR1 and CDR2 are SGDLS and YYNGEE. With V trimmed by 2 bases and J by 3 bases, 6 bases remained unmatched. The CDR3 covers 16 residues.

The chain employs TRBV5-4 and TRBJ2-1; 12 bases align to TRBD2. The V segment lost 4 bases and the J segment 6 bases; nucleotides outside the gene matches: 11. The germline gives CDR1 SGHNT, CDR2 YYREEE (reference sequence). The CDR3 is made up of 17 amino acids. This CDR3 reads CASSPSLTSGSFNEQFF. DNA for the CDR3: TGTGCCAGCAGCCCGTCTCTGACTAGCGGGAGTTTCAATGAGCAGTTCTTC.

This clonotype was seen a handful of times. The chain couples TRBV14 to TRBJ2-5; D is ambiguous. V was cut by 0 bases and J by 0 bases, with 11 bases left in between. The CDR3 sequence is 16 residues long. Per germline, CDR1 SGHDN and CDR2 FVKESK. CDR3 sequence (DNA): TGTGCCAGCAGCCAAGAAATCAGGAATTACCAAGAGACCCAGTACTTC. Protein product: CASSQEIRNYQETQYF.

The V and J genes are TRBV10-3 and TRBJ2-7, with no clear D. This CDR3 is 15 amino acids long. Germline loops: CDR1 ENHRY, CDR2 SYGVKD. The ends were cut back, 2 bases at V and 3 bases at J, with 14 bases in the middle. This CDR3 is CAISEGQTGFYEQYF. The CDR3 DNA follows: TGTGCCATCAGTGAGGGGCAGACCGGGTTCTACGAGCAGTACTTC.

This clonotype was found a few times. The gene calls are TRBV7-2 and TRBJ2-3, with 11 positions matching TRBD2. The CDR3 runs 15 residues. The V gene end was trimmed by 6 bases and the J gene end by 5 bases; junction bases not matched to a gene: 7. Germline V gene sequence: CDR1 SGHTA, CDR2 FQGNSA. The CDR3 DNA sequence: TGTGCCAGCAGACGGACTAGCGGGCGACAAGATACGCAGTATTTT. Amino acid sequence: CASRRTSGRQDTQYF. The full variable domain, completed using reference TRBV7-2 and TRBJ2-3, is GAGVSQSPSNKVTEKGKDVELRCDPISGHTALYWYRQSLGQGLEFLIYFQGNSAPDKSGLPSDRFSAERTGGSVSTLTIQRTQQEDSAVYLCASRRTSGRQDTQYFGPGTRLTVL.

This chain uses TRBV14 with TRBJ2-1; maybe TRBD1 (5 bases). Germline V gives CDR1 SGHDN, CDR2 FVKESK. CDR3 length: 17 residues. Deletions cut 0 bases from V and 3 bases from J, with 15 bases between. The CDR3 DNA follows: TGTGCCAGCAGCCAAGATGGTGGTAGGGGCTACTACAATGAGCAGTTCTTC. Amino acid sequence: CASSQDGGRGYYNEQFF.

Remarks on this clonotype: This is likely a read error, given that the CDR3 carries no conserved phenylalanine or tryptophan at its end. V usage is TRBV29-1 and J usage is TRBJ2-5, with D unclear. CDR1 is SQVTM, CDR2 ANQGSEA, per germline. Trimming cost V 6 bases and J 4 bases, with 9 bases left between them. There are 11 residues in the CDR3. CDR3 bases: TGCAGCGTAATCTGGGGAGAGACCCAGTACTAC. It translates to CSVIWGETQYY.